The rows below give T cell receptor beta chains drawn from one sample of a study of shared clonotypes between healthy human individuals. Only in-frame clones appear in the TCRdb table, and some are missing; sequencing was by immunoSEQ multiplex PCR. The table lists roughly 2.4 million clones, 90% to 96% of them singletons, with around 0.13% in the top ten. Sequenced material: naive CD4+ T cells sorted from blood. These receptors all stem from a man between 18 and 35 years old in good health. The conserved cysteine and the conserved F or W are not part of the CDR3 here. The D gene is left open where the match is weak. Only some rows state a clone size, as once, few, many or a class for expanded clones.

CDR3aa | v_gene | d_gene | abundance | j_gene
ASILTGAKNQPQH | TRBV19 | TRBD1 | . | TRBJ1-5
ASSWTVQETQY | TRBV11-2 | . | . | TRBJ2-5
ASRTGGEQF | TRBV2 | . | . | TRBJ2-1
ASSEGPKGEKLF | TRBV2 | . | . | TRBJ1-4
ASMASGHNEQF | TRBV11-2 | TRBD2 | . | TRBJ2-1
ASRRGPSGSSYNEQF | TRBV5-1 | TRBD2 | . | TRBJ2-1
ACTSGQRIGTQY | TRBV30 | . | . | TRBJ2-5
ASRNTDRVLYNEQF | TRBV28 | TRBD1 | . | TRBJ2-1
ASRSRVPETQY | TRBV6-6 | . | . | TRBJ2-5
ASSAGPGTGAYEMLF | TRBV9 | TRBD1 | . | TRBJ1-4
ASSVEQETQY | TRBV5-1 | . | . | TRBJ2-5
ASSLAGTVNYGYT | TRBV11-2 | TRBD1 | . | TRBJ1-2
ASSYSGAGETQY | TRBV6-5 | . | . | TRBJ2-5
ASSEQGALYGYT | TRBV2 | TRBD1 | once | TRBJ1-2
AWSVALTEAF | TRBV30 | . | . | TRBJ1-1
ASSYRGVSQPQH | TRBV6-6 | . | . | TRBJ1-5
ASSLEGTPLKNIQY | TRBV5-4 | . | . | TRBJ2-4
ASSNRGLSYNEQF | TRBV28 | TRBD1 | . | TRBJ2-1
ASSLVGGLNTEAF | TRBV5-4 | . | . | TRBJ1-1
ASSLGLASGEQY | TRBV7-2 | TRBD2 | once | TRBJ2-7
ASSPGQVLSSGANVLT | TRBV5-4 | TRBD1 | . | TRBJ2-6
ASSYGREYGYT | TRBV2 | . | . | TRBJ1-2
ASSLSGVPYEQY | TRBV5-4 | . | . | TRBJ2-7
ASSQVNPRGANLPQH | TRBV2 | . | . | TRBJ1-5
ASSAFPQETQY | TRBV5-4 | . | . | TRBJ2-5
ASSERRDGLF | TRBV6-1 | . | . | TRBJ1-4
ASSIQGDTEAF | TRBV19 | TRBD1 | . | TRBJ1-1
ASSLDGVFGKLF | TRBV7-9 | . | once | TRBJ1-4
ASSAGTSNYGYT | TRBV5-6 | . | . | TRBJ1-2
ASSKNTGDYGYT | TRBV27 | TRBD1 | . | TRBJ1-2
ASSQRISGSSGNTIY | TRBV4-3 | . | once | TRBJ1-3
ASQGLDEQF | TRBV5-6 | . | once | TRBJ2-1
ASSRGGGTGYSYEQY | TRBV28 | TRBD1 | . | TRBJ2-7
SVEGADTQY | TRBV20-1 | . | once | TRBJ2-3
ASSSEGANTEAF | TRBV19 | . | . | TRBJ1-1
ASSFSSGASTDTQY | TRBV7-9 | TRBD2 | . | TRBJ2-3
ASSILTTGTGLGQPQH | TRBV19 | TRBD1 | . | TRBJ1-5
ASSPLAGLYNEQF | TRBV7-2 | TRBD2 | . | TRBJ2-1
ASSLGVSNQPQH | TRBV7-9 | . | . | TRBJ1-5
ASSVGGTYNEQF | TRBV9 | . | . | TRBJ2-1
ASRGTGDEQF | TRBV6-6 | TRBD1 | . | TRBJ2-1